Described below is a single T cell receptor beta chain sequence and its context. This clonotype has just a few counts. Its antigen remains unidentified. Base qualities are not at hand, and no much larger clone is one base apart. Using a constant-region primer and ProtoScript II reverse transcriptase, TCRbeta-specific cDNA was reverse-transcribed from 500 ng total RNA. The TCRbeta libraries were prepared through three rounds of nested multiplex PCR following a slightly modified ARM-PCR procedure. Multiplex TRBV1-TRBV30 forward primers and a Cbeta reverse primer were used in the first two PCR rounds, each of which was run for roughly 10 cycles. Sample barcodes and Illumina adapters were added in a final 25-cycle PCR with Deep VentR polymerase. Amplicons of 200-500 bp were gel-purified with a QIAquick gel extraction kit before sequencing. An Illumina HiSeq 2500 was used to sequence the TCRbeta amplicons, generating 250-bp paired-end reads. The authors processed their data as follows. Reads were quality-trimmed with Trimmomatic v0.33, and paired reads were merged with FLASH v1.2.11 to recover full CDR3 sequences. V, D and J germline segments were assigned to the rearranged TCRbeta sequences using MiGEC v1.2.1b. Clonotype statistics, along with Shannon-Wiener diversity indices, were calculated using VDJtools v1.0.0. To reduce sampling bias, subsequent analyses other than the diversity analysis used only the 250 most abundant clonotypes in each sample. TCRdb trimmed public reads at Q25 via fastp, called clones via MiXCR and kept in-frame beta chains. Merged by CDR3 protein, the rows form single entries marked with the most common genes and DNA. What appears here as the V and J calls and clone size reflects TCRdb's work, not the paper's. The sample table shows about 320,000 distinct CDR3 sequences, and 50% to 60% are seen once. In total, the top ten clones hold approximately 17% of the sample.

The data belong to a study of tumor-infiltrating lymphocytes in primary liver carcinoma (dated by TCRdb to the late 2010s). A note on the overall study: Between November 2015 and March 2016, 4 or 5 patients in China with histopathologically diagnosed primary liver carcinoma had their tumors surgically resected. Roughly 3.5 to 8 million productive TCRbeta reads were obtained per sample, and no significant difference in read depth was found between tissue types. Repertoires from technical replicates were highly reproducible, with mean shared-clone rates roughly 0.9 and correlation coefficients above 0.98. Across five regions of each liver tumor, along with adjacent normal tissue and blood, the study brought together TCRbeta repertoire sequencing, expression microarrays and whole-exome sequencing. The five patients had tumors staged T1-T3 N0M0, with maximum diameters ranging from about 4.2 to 10 cm. A total of 35 specimens from 5 patients underwent TCRbeta repertoire sequencing, comprising roughly 25 tumor regions, 5 adjacent noncancerous liver tissues and 5 peripheral blood samples. Of the five patients, three men and two women aged 30 to 69 years, four had hepatocellular carcinoma and one had combined HCC and intrahepatic cholangiocarcinoma. The research as a whole found: Only 4 or 5 patients were included in the study, and the authors note that the findings should be validated in a larger study. Because only the TCR beta chain was sequenced and unpaired alpha chains were not captured, true repertoire diversity is likely underestimated. Because the samples were bulk and unsorted, CD4+ and CD8+ T cell repertoires could not be compared. Pairs of tumor regions showed greater repertoire overlap (mean about 36%) than tumor-adjacent pairs (approximately 17%) or tumor-blood pairs (approximately 15%), which is consistent with antigen-driven expansion. A significantly larger repertoire fraction was made up by the top 250 clones in tumors than in blood (p = 0.039).

Blood RNA was extracted from unsorted whole blood with TRIzol reagent; germline DNA came from the DNeasy Blood & Tissue kit. Chronic HBV infection was present in the patients, and the patients were treatment-naive at sampling. Approximately 4 milliliters of peripheral blood were collected into K2EDTA tubes before surgery. Deletion took 3 bases off V and 0 bases off J, with a span of 11 bases between the germline ends. The cysteine opens and the phenylalanine closes a CDR3 of 15 amino acids. The CDR3 DNA has 45 bases and is translated from base 1. Via the germline V gene, CDR1 is SGHVS and CDR2 FQNEAQ.

This receptor was taken from a woman in her twenties or thirties with primary liver carcinoma and hepatitis B virus infection. Source material: peripheral blood. The sequence joins TRBV7-8 to TRBJ1-1; TRBD1 might be the D gene, on 5 matching bases. The CDR3 reads as follows: CASSFGGGMNTEAFF. The nucleotides read TGTGCCAGCAGCTTTGGGGGTGGTATGAACACTGAAGCTTTCTTT.